The entry below gives a single TCR beta chain sequence along with its context. Libraries were prepared by immunoSEQ multiplex PCR; TCRdb keeps only in-frame clonotypes and omits some of them. The data show more than 1,200,000 clones, approximately 98.5% seen once. The sample originates from a study of shared clonotypes between healthy human individuals. Germline V gene data show CDR1 as SGHTA and CDR2 as FQGNSA. There are 15 residues in the CDR3. Deletions cut 5 bases from V and 3 bases from J, with 15 bases between. The sample was naive CD4+ T cells sorted from blood. This sample's subset: CD45RA+ positively selected. The receptor was derived from a young man in good health. V and J are TRBV7-2 and TRBJ2-3; no definite D call. CDR3 nucleotide sequence: TGTGCCAGCAGCCCCAATTTTTCCAAGACAGATACGCAGTATTTT. The encoded protein is CASSPNFSKTDTQYF.